The T cell receptor beta chain described here comes from a study of T cell repertoires in cytomegalovirus infection. Study information: Both CMV infection and a matching HLA type were indicated by public TCR beta signatures. Study-level findings and limits: CMV carriers with the relevant HLA were identified by cumulative public TCR beta family frequency.

The CDR3 covers 13 residues. Germline assignment: CDR1 SGHVS and CDR2 FNYEAQ. The V end lost 2 bases, the J end lost 6 bases, and 8 bases lay between the germline ends. TCRdb independently ran MiXCR on the reads; one entry per CDR3 protein. The sample contains around 770,000 distinct CDR3 sequences, roughly 28% of which appear only once. This clonotype was seen ten or more times. What it binds is not known. The genes are TRBV7-6 and TRBJ2-1; the D gene could be TRBD1 or TRBD2 (5 bases each). The TCR comes from a human donor in good health (CMV status not recorded). Some clones in this sample may be carry-over from other donors' samples. The sample consisted of cultured CD8+ T cells from PBMCs, taken from culture after CMV antigen stimulation. The DNA for the CDR3 is TGTGCCAGCAGCTTATGGGGGAGCAATGAGCAGTTCTTC. Amino acids: CASSLWGSNEQFF.